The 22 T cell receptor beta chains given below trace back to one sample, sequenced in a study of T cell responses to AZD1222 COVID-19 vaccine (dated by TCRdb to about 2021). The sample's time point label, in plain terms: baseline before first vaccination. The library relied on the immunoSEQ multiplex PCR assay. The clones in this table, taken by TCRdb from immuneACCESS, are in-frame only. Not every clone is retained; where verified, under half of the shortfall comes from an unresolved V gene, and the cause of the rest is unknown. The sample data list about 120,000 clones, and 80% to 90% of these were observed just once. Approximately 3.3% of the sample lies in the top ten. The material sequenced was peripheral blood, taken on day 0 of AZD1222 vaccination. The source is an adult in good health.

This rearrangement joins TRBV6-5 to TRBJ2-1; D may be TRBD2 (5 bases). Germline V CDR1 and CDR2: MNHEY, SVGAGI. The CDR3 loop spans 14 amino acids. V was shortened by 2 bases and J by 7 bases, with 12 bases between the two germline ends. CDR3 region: CASSYAGLRNEQFF. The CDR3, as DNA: TGTGCCAGCAGTTACGCGGGCCTTCGGAATGAGCAGTTCTTC.

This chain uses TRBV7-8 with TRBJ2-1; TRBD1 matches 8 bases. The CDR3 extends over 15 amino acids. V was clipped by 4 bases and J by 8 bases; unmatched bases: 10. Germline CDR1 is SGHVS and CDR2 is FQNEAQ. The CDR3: CASSSRQGTSDEQFF. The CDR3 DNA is TGTGCCAGCAGCTCCAGACAGGGGACGTCGGATGAGCAGTTCTTC. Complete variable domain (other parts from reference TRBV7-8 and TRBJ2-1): GAGVSQSPRYKVAKRGQDVALRCDPISGHVSLFWYQQALGQGPEFLTYFQNEAQLDKSGLPSDRFFAERPEGSVSTLKIQRTQQEDSAVYLCASSSRQGTSDEQFFGPGTRLTVL.

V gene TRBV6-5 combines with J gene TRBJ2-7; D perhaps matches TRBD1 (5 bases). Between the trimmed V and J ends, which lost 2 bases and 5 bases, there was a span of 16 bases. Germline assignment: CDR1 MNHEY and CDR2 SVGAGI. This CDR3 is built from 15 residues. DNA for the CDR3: TGTGCCAGCAGTTACCGTCAGGGTACTCCCAACGAGCAGTACTTC. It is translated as CASSYRQGTPNEQYF.

In DNA form, the CDR3 reads TGTGCCAGCAGTGATGGCTTAGGGGGGACTGAAGCTTTCTTT. It encodes CASSDGLGGTEAFF. The chain carries TRBV6-1 and TRBJ1-1; TRBD1 is a possible D gene (6 bases). The CDR3 sequence is 14 residues long. Germline-derived CDR1 and CDR2 are MNHNS and SASEGT. Trimming pared 3 bases from V and 5 bases from J, leaving 13 bases between.

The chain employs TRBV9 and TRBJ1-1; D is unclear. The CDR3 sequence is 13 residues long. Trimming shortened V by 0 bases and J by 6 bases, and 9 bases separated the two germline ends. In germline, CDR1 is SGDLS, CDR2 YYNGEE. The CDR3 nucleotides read TGTGCCAGCAGCGTAGACCAGGCCTCTGAAGCTTTCTTT. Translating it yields CASSVDQASEAFF.

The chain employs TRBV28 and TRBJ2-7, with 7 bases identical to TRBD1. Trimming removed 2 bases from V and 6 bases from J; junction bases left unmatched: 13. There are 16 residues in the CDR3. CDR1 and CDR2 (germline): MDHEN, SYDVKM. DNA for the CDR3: TGTGCCAGCAGTTTACCTCCCACTGACAGGGAAGGCGAGCAGTACTTC. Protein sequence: CASSLPPTDREGEQYF.

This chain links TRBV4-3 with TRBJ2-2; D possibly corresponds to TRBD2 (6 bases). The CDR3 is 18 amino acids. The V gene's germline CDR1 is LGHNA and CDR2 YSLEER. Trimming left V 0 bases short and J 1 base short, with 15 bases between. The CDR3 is CASSQDLMSGVNTGELFF. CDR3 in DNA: TGCGCCAGCAGCCAAGATTTGATGTCGGGAGTGAACACCGGGGAGCTGTTTTTT.

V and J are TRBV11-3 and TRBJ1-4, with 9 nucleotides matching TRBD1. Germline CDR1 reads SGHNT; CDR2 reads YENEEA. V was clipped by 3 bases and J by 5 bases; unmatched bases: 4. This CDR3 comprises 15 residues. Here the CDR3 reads CASSLGQGPNEKLFF. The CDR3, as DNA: TGTGCCAGCAGCTTGGGACAGGGACCAAATGAAAAACTGTTTTTT.

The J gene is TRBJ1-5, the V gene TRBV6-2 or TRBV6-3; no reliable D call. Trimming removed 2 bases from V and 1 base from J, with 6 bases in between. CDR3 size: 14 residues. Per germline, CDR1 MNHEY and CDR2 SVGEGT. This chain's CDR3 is CASSYAGSNQPQHF. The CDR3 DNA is TGTGCCAGCAGTTACGCTGGCAGCAATCAGCCCCAGCATTTT.

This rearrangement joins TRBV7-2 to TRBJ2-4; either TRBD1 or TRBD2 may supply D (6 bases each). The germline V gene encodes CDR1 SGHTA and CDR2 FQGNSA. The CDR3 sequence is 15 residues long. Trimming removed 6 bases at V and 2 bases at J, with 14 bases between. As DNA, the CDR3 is TGTGCCAGCAGGGACTACAGGGTTACCAAAAACATTCAGTACTTC. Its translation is CASRDYRVTKNIQYF.

The CDR3 loop reads CASSPDRGRVPKNIQYF. The DNA for the CDR3 is TGTGCCAGCAGCCCCGACCGAGGGAGGGTCCCCAAAAACATTCAGTACTTC. V is TRBV7-9 and J is TRBJ2-4; 7 bases line up with TRBD2. V lost 5 bases, J lost 2 bases, and 12 bases stayed unmatched. The CDR3 runs to 17 residues. The V gene's germline CDR1 is SEHNR and CDR2 FQNEAQ (reference sequence).

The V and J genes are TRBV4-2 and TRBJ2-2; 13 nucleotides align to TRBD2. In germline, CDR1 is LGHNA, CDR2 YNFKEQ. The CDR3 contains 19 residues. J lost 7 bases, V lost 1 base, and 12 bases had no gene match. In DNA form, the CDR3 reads TGTGCCAGCAGCCAAGTCCGAGGGACTAGCGGGGTAGGGGTCGGGGAGCTGTTTTTT. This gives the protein CASSQVRGTSGVGVGELFF.

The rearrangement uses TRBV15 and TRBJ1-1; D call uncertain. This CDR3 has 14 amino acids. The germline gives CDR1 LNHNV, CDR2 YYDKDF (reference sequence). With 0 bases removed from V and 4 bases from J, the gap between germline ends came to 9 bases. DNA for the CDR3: TGTGCCACCAGCAGAGATGCAAGAACCACTGAAGCTTTCTTT. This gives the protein CATSRDARTTEAFF.

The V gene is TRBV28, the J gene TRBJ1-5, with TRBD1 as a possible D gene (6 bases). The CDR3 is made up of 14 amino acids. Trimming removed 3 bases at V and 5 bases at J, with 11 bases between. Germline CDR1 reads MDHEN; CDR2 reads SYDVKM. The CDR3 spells CASSLGGAHQPQHF. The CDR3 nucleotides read TGTGCCAGCAGTTTGGGGGGGGCGCATCAGCCCCAGCATTTT.

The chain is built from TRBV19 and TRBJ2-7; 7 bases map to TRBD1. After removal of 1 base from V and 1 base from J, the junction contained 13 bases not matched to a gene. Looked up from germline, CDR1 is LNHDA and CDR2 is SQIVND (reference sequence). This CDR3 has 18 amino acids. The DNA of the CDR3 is TGTGCCAGTAGTATAGTCCTCCGACAGGGAAAAAAATCCTACGAGCAGTACTTC. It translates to CASSIVLRQGKKSYEQYF.

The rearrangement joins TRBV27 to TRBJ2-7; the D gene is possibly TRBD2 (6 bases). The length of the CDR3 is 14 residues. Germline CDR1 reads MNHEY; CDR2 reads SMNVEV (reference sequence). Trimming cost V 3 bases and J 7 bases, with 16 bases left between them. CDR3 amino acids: CASSFGRDTYEQYF. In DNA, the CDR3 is TGTGCCAGCAGTTTTGGGCGGGATACGTATGAGCAGTACTTC.

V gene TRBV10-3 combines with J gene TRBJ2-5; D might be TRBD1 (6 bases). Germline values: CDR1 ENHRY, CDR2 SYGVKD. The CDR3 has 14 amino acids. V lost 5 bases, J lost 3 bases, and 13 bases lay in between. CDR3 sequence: CAISPSDRKETQYF. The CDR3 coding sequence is TGTGCCATCAGTCCTTCGGACAGAAAAGAGACCCAGTACTTC.

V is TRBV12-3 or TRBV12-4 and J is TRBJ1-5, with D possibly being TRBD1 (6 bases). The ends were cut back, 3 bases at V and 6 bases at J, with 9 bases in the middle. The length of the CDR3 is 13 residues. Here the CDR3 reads CASSFGGGQPQHF. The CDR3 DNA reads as TGTGCCAGCAGTTTCGGGGGCGGTCAGCCCCAGCATTTT.

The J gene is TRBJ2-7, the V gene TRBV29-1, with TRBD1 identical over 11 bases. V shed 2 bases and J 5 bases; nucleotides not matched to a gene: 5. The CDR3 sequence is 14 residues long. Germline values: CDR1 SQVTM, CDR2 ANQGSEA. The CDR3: CSVEIGGQGDEQYF. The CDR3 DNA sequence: TGCAGCGTTGAAATTGGGGGACAGGGGGACGAGCAGTACTTC.

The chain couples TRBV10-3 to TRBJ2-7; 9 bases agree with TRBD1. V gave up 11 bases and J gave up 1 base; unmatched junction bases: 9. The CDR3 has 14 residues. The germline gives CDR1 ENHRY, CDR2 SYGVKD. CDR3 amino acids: CASWDRDASYEQYF. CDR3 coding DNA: TGTGCCTCATGGGACAGGGACGCTTCCTACGAGCAGTACTTC.

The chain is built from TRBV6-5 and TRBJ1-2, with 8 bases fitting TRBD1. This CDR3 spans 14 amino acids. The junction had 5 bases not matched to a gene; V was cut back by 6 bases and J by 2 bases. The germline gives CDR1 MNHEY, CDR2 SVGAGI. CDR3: CASRRTGRNYGYTF. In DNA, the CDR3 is TGTGCCAGCAGGCGGACAGGGCGAAACTATGGCTACACCTTC.

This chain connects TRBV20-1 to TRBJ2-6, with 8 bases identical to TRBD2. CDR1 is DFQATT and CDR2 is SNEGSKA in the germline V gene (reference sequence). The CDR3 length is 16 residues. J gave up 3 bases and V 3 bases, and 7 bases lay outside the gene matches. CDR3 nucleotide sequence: TGCAGTGCTAGTCGGAGCGGGAGCTTTGGGGCCAACGTCCTGACTTTC. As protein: CSASRSGSFGANVLTF.